This T cell receptor gamma chain was found in a study of γδ T cells in repeated Plasmodium falciparum infection (dated by TCRdb to the early 2020s). Concerning the study at large: Malian children exposed to intense seasonal malaria transmission were enrolled in the natural-infection arm and compared with Australian children matched for age and gender. Controlled-infection subjects were sampled at baseline, immediately before selected infections, and 21 days after each infection. Four or five malaria-naive U.S. adults underwent four controlled human malaria infections by bites from P. falciparum NF54-infected Anopheles stephensi mosquitoes over approximately 640 days. The gammadelta TCR repertoires from Mali were analysed in two ways: cross-sectionally during periods with no transmission, and longitudinally across episodes of acute febrile malaria. The study looked at how repeated Plasmodium falciparum infection shapes the human gammadelta T cell repertoire, using both natural infection in Mali and controlled human malaria infection.

The method was multiplex PCR. The listed sequencing device is Illumina MiSeq. Every sorted gammadelta T cell sample had both its TCR gamma (TRG) and TCR delta (TRD) chains sequenced. The paper's data handling went like this. The repertoire analyses used clonotype tree plots, the accumulated frequency of the top 20 clonotypes, and diversity index (DI) and D75 metrics. TCRdb called clones from the public reads with CATT, and repeated DNA sequences were later combined into one row. These V and J calls derive from TCRdb rather than the authors' analysis. The sample table lists approximately 26,000 gamma-chain clones, 2.5% to 3.5% of them with a count of one. Together, the top ten hold around a third of the sample. This clone was counted many times. Its antigen remains unidentified. Base qualities are not provided; no much larger clone lies one nucleotide away. Paper-wide results and their limitations: The Malian cohort was drawn from a small rural village made up mostly of one ethnic group, which limits generalizability. Across time and infection, the Vgamma9/Vdelta2+ TCR repertoires showed a highly stable polyclonal makeup, with many TCRgamma sequences overlapping between individuals. Compared with the repertoires of Australian children, the Vdelta2-negative gammadelta TCR repertoires of Malian children appeared more clonally expanded, less diverse and less shared. In Vdelta2-negative, largely Vdelta1+, gammadelta TCR repertoires, repeated controlled infections appeared to drive waves of new clonotype selection. Analysis of inter-individual variability in gammadelta T cell responses was limited by the small size of the controlled-infection cohort.

For bulk TCR repertoire analysis, Vgamma9/Vdelta2+ and Vdelta2-negative gammadelta T cell populations were isolated by flow sorting from peripheral blood mononuclear cells. The CDR3 runs 14 amino acids, cysteine and phenylalanine included. The read is trimmed to its CDR3 DNA, 42 bases read in frame from base 1. The germline V gene (reference sequence) sets CDR1 to VTNTFY and CDR2 to YDVSTARD. V is cut back by 1 base and J by 2 bases, with 5 bases in the junction unmatched. Sequencing input: gamma-delta T cells from blood. Here the chain combines TRGV3 and TRGJ1 or TRGJ2. The sequence derives from a pool of human donors (malaria-infected and uninfected, not separated). The CDR3 has the sequence CATWDSSYYYKKLF. The sequenced DNA is TGTGCCACCTGGGACAGCTCTTATTATTATAAGAAACTCTTT.